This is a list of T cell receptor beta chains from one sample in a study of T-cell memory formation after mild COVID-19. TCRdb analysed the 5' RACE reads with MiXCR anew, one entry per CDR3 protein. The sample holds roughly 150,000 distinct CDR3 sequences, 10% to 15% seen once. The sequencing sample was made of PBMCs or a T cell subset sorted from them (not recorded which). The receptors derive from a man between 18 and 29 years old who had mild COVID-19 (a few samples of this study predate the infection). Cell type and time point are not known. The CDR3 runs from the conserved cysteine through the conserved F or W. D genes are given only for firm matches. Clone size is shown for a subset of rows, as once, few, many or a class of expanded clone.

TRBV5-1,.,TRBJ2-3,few,CASSSGTTSTDTQYF,TGCGCCAGCAGCTCCGGGACGACAAGCACAGATACGCAGTATTTT
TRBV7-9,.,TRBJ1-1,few,CASSRRQVNTEAFF,TGTGCCAGCAGCCGCCGACAGGTGAACACTGAAGCTTTCTTT
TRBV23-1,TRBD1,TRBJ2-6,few,CASSQAPQRTGATF,TGCGCCAGCAGTCAAGCGCCACAGAGGACAGGGGCGACTTTC
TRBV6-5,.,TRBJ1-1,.,CASSYWRSEEAFF,TGTGCCAGCAGTTATTGGAGATCCGAAGAAGCTTTCTTT
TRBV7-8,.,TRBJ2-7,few,CASSLATEVQYF,TGTGCCAGCAGCTTAGCTACAGAGGTGCAGTACTTC
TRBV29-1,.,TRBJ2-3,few,CSVGHGDTQYF,TGCAGCGTTGGACATGGGGATACGCAGTATTTT
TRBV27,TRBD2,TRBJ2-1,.,CAGRAGGGAGEQFF,TGTGCCGGTCGGGCCGGCGGGGGGGCAGGTGAGCAGTTCTTC
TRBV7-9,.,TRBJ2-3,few,CASSLVSYTDTQYF,TGTGCCAGCAGCTTAGTGTCTTACACAGATACGCAGTATTTT
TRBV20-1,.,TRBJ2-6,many,CSAIRTEGANVLTF,TGCAGTGCCATCCGGACAGAGGGGGCCAACGTCCTGACTTTC
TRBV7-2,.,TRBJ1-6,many,CASSSPWSPLHF,TGTGCCAGCAGCTCTCCGTGGTCACCCCTCCACTTT
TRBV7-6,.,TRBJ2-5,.,CASSFLYQETQYF,TGTGCCAGCAGCTTTTTATACCAAGAGACCCAGTACTTC
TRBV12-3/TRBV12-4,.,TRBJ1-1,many,CASSFRLNPEAFF,TGTGCCAGCAGTTTCAGGTTGAATCCTGAAGCTTTCTTT
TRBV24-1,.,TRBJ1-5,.,CATSARDGTIVDQPQHF,TGTGCCACCAGTGCCAGGGATGGAACCATCGTCGATCAGCCCCAGCATTTT
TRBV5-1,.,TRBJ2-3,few,CASSLSVSLSTDTQYF,TGCGCCAGCAGCTTGTCAGTTAGCCTCAGCACAGATACGCAGTATTTT
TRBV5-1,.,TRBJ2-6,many,CASSLGAPGSGANVLTF,TGCGCCAGCAGCTTGGGGGCCCCTGGCTCTGGGGCCAACGTCCTGACTTTC
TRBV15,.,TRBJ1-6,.,CATSRDVRNSPLHF,TGTGCCACCAGCAGAGATGTAAGGAATTCACCCCTCCACTTT
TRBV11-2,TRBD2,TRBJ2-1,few,CASRRGVEEQFF,TGTGCCAGCAGGCGGGGGGTGGAAGAGCAGTTCTTC
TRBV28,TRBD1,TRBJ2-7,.,CASTGTGGYRDEQYF,TGTGCCAGCACCGGGACAGGGGGCTACCGGGACGAGCAGTACTTC
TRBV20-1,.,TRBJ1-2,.,CSAYFDFGVYTF,TGCAGTGCTTATTTCGATTTCGGGGTCTACACCTTC
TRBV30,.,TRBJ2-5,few,CAWNRDRETQYF,TGTGCCTGGAATCGGGATAGGGAGACCCAGTACTTC
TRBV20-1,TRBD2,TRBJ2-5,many,CSARRRGTSGGALETQYF,TGCAGTGCTAGACGACGCGGGACTAGCGGGGGGGCCTTGGAGACCCAGTACTTC
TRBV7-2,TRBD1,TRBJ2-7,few,CASSFGQEYYEQYF,TGTGCCAGCAGCTTTGGACAGGAGTACTACGAGCAGTACTTC
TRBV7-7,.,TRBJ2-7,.,CASSLRARISYEQYF,TGTGCCAGCAGCTTACGCGCCAGGATCTCCTACGAGCAGTACTTC
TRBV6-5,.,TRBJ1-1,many,CASSWRVNTEAFF,TGTGCCAGCAGTTGGAGAGTGAACACTGAAGCTTTCTTT
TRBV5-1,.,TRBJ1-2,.,CASSRTSDRHLPDGYTF,TGCGCCAGCAGCCGAACATCAGACAGACACCTACCTGATGGCTACACCTTC
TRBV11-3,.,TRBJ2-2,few,CASSRDNAGELFF,TGTGCCAGCAGCCGCGACAATGCCGGGGAGCTGTTTTTT
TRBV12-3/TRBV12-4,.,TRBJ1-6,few,CASSPGSYNSPLHF,TGTGCCAGCAGCCCGGGTTCGTATAATTCACCCCTCCACTTT
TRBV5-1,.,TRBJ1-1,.,CASSSHSTNTEAFF,TGCGCCAGCAGCTCCCATTCAACGAACACTGAAGCTTTCTTT
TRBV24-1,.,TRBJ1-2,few,CATSETNNYGYTF,TGTGCCACCAGTGAAACAAATAACTATGGCTACACCTTC
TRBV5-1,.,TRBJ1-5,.,CASSRDGNQPQHF,TGCGCCAGCAGCCGGGACGGCAATCAGCCCCAGCATTTT
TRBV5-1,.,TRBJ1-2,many,CASSLRGPRSIEGGYTF,TGCGCCAGCAGCTTACGGGGGCCTCGATCGATAGAGGGTGGCTACACCTTC